This T cell receptor beta chain stems from a study of blood T cell repertoires in COVID-19 (dated by TCRdb to 2018 to 2021). Broadly, across the study: Samples from collaborators originated in the United States, Italy and Spain and spanned both the acute and convalescent phases of COVID-19. The material from the prospective study consisted of cDNA or gDNA derived from T cells, B-cell-depleted T cells, or PBMCs. Sample metadata almost always included a de-identified subject ID, COVID-19 status, age in years and sex. HLA class I and class II types, where available, came from metadata supplied by the sample provider rather than from assay-based typing. The samples were drawn from the first 160 participants of the ongoing ImmuneRACE study and from 950 to 1,500 subjects provided by 6 global collaborators. The dataset comprised deeply sampled blood TCRbeta repertoires from subjects exposed to, actively infected with, or recovered from COVID-19. The repertoires were made available in a free public database intended to serve as a resource for research on the immune response to SARS-CoV-2.

Beyond this particular receptor, the publication reports: How much clinical and demographic metadata was included differed by source and by participant, and the metadata was provided uncurated.

TCRbeta CDR3 regions were amplified from genomic DNA using the immunoSEQ Assay, a bias-controlled multiplex PCR. The authors' analysis ran thus. The number of nucleated cells in each sample was estimated from the amplification of reference gene primers within the assay. To quantify the absolute abundance of each unique TCRbeta CDR3 rearrangement, sequence reads were collapsed and filtered. Productive Simpson clonality was computed per sample as the square root of Simpson's diversity index over productive rearrangements. TCRdb limited this immuneACCESS table to in-frame rearrangements with V and J called. A share of clones is missing; checked studies link under half to unresolved V genes, and the rest is unexplained. D and trimming were read from the DNA, whereas the V and J calls and clone size are those reported in that table. The sample contains 200,000 to 300,000 clones, more than 70% of them found a single time. The ten most abundant clones make up around 0.98% of the sample.

From its cysteine to its phenylalanine, the CDR3 spans 14 amino acids. Just the 42-base CDR3 DNA is kept, in frame starting at base 1. Based on the germline V gene, the CDR1 and CDR2 sequences are SGHRS and YFSETQ. V gives up 1 base and J gives up 5 bases, and the segment between their germline ends measures 12 bases. Another Seattle source contributed samples from volunteer blood donors who had recovered from COVID-19. Each collaborating institution followed its own protocols to collect whole blood in K2EDTA tubes. For TCRbeta analysis, collaborators shipped samples as frozen whole blood, isolated PBMCs, or DNA extracted from either of those sample types. As for this clone: The antigen it recognizes is unknown. No qualities accompany the bases; no much larger clone lies one base away.

The rearranged segments are TRBV5-1 and TRBJ2-5; TRBD1 could be the D gene, as 5 bases match. Sequencing was done on a sample of peripheral blood. This receptor was taken from a woman aged 40 to 55 who had recovered from COVID-19. The CDR3 amino acid sequence is: CASSLFDSEETQYF. In nucleotides, the sequence is TGCGCCAGCAGCTTGTTTGACAGTGAGGAGACCCAGTACTTC.